This T cell receptor beta chain comes out of a study of cytomegalovirus exposure and HLA in healthy donors. Study summary: Unique TCR beta sequences numbering around 110 million came from around 180 million T cells in an earlier analysis.

Healthy people donating bone marrow made up the donors. Unrecorded immune exposures were likely, despite nominal health at sampling. With 60 Vbeta and 13 Jbeta primers, the PCR was carried out. TCRdb keeps only in-frame clones here, not all; method: immunoSEQ multiplex PCR. Of 170,000 or so clones listed, around 80% were seen once; the top ten hold about 2.2%. Study conclusions and caveats: Over 150 TCR beta chains were listed as cytomegalovirus-associated.

Details on this clone: Its specificity is not known.

The origin of this receptor is a woman in her twenties or thirties in good health and CMV-seronegative. Sequencing was done on a sample of PBMCs.

CDR3 sequence reads: CASSLAGGANYGYTF. In DNA form, the CDR3 reads TGTGCCAGCAGCTTGGCTGGGGGCGCCAACTATGGCTACACCTTC. The gene calls are TRBV5-5 and TRBJ1-2; possible D gene TRBD1, 6 bases. This CDR3 comprises 15 residues. Trimming removed 0 bases at V and 2 bases at J, with 11 bases between. The germline V gene has CDR1 SGHKS and CDR2 YYEKEE (reference sequence).